The rows below give T cell receptor beta chains drawn from one sample of a study of vaccination effects on CD4 cells after COVID-19. These receptors lack a known antigen. The method was immunoSEQ multiplex PCR; TCRdb's version includes in-frame clones alone and lacks a portion of them. Here the sample spans about 70,000 clones, 75% to 90% being singletons. Specimen: CD4+ T cells from PBMCs cultured with SARS-CoV-2 spike peptides, collected before COVID-19 vaccination. The receptors shown here come from a human donor who received a COVID-19 vaccine. The CDR3 runs from the conserved cysteine through the conserved F or W. Fields, in order: J gene, D gene, V gene, clone size, CDR3 protein, CDR3 DNA. D genes are given only for firm matches. Clone size is given for some rows only: seen once, a few or many times, or a class if the clone is expanded.

J gene: TRBJ1-2
D gene: TRBD1
V gene: TRBV4-1
clone size: once
CDR3 protein: CASSQEPRDRGHYTF
CDR3 DNA: TGCGCCAGCAGCCAAGAGCCCCGCGACAGGGGGCACTACACCTTC

J gene: TRBJ2-2
D gene: .
V gene: TRBV7-3
clone size: .
CDR3 protein: CASSSQGRDTGELFF
CDR3 DNA: TGTGCCAGCAGCTCTCAGGGGCGCGACACCGGGGAGCTGTTTTTT

J gene: TRBJ2-1
D gene: TRBD2
V gene: TRBV6-2/TRBV6-3
clone size: .
CDR3 protein: CASSPDWEGEQFF
CDR3 DNA: TGTGCCAGCAGCCCCGACTGGGAGGGTGAGCAGTTCTTC

J gene: TRBJ1-1
D gene: .
V gene: TRBV1
clone size: .
CDR3 protein: CTSSLPNDGTVNTEAFF
CDR3 DNA: TGCACCAGCAGCCTCCCGAACGACGGGACAGTGAACACTGAAGCTTTCTTT

J gene: TRBJ1-6
D gene: .
V gene: TRBV5-1
clone size: .
CDR3 protein: CASSPSPMGNSPLHF
CDR3 DNA: TGCGCCAGCAGCCCTAGCCCAATGGGAAATTCACCCCTCCACTTT

J gene: TRBJ2-5
D gene: .
V gene: TRBV7-2
clone size: .
CDR3 protein: CASSFQPTQETQYF
CDR3 DNA: TGTGCCAGCAGCTTTCAGCCCACCCAAGAGACCCAGTACTTC

J gene: TRBJ1-1
D gene: TRBD1
V gene: TRBV7-2
clone size: few
CDR3 protein: CASSLGTVTEAFF
CDR3 DNA: TGTGCCAGCAGCCTCGGGACAGTCACTGAAGCTTTCTTT

J gene: TRBJ1-4
D gene: .
V gene: TRBV15
clone size: few
CDR3 protein: CATSRVPSEKLFF
CDR3 DNA: TGTGCCACCAGCAGAGTCCCTAGTGAAAAACTGTTTTTT

J gene: TRBJ2-2
D gene: .
V gene: TRBV7-3
clone size: .
CDR3 protein: CASSGGTATGELFF
CDR3 DNA: TGTGCCAGCAGCGGGGGGACAGCCACCGGGGAGCTGTTTTTT

J gene: TRBJ1-2
D gene: TRBD1
V gene: TRBV19
clone size: .
CDR3 protein: CASAGTGTSNYGYTF
CDR3 DNA: TGTGCCTCCGCCGGGACAGGGACTTCTAACTATGGCTACACCTTC

J gene: TRBJ1-1
D gene: .
V gene: TRBV29-1
clone size: .
CDR3 protein: CSVQRGGNTEAFF
CDR3 DNA: TGCAGCGTCCAGCGGGGGGGCAACACTGAAGCTTTCTTT

J gene: TRBJ1-1
D gene: .
V gene: TRBV7-9
clone size: few
CDR3 protein: CASSPPDRVNTEAFF
CDR3 DNA: TGTGCCAGCAGCCCCCCCGACAGAGTAAACACTGAAGCTTTCTTT

J gene: TRBJ1-1
D gene: .
V gene: TRBV9
clone size: few
CDR3 protein: CASSPQGSPNTEAFF
CDR3 DNA: TGTGCCAGCAGCCCTCAGGGGTCCCCGAACACTGAAGCTTTCTTT

J gene: TRBJ2-3
D gene: TRBD2
V gene: TRBV24-1
clone size: few
CDR3 protein: CATSDPRGVSSTDTQYF
CDR3 DNA: TGTGCCACCAGTGACCCCCGGGGGGTATCTAGCACAGATACGCAGTATTTT

J gene: TRBJ1-6
D gene: .
V gene: TRBV7-2
clone size: .
CDR3 protein: CASSFYSNSPLHF
CDR3 DNA: TGTGCCAGCAGCTTTTACTCAAATTCACCCCTCCACTTT

J gene: TRBJ2-1
D gene: TRBD1
V gene: TRBV2
clone size: .
CDR3 protein: CASSEGQGHREQFF
CDR3 DNA: TGTGCCAGCAGTGAAGGACAGGGACATCGCGAGCAGTTCTTC

J gene: TRBJ1-2
D gene: TRBD1
V gene: TRBV25-1
clone size: .
CDR3 protein: CASSRGQFYGYTF
CDR3 DNA: TGTGCCAGCAGCCGGGGACAGTTCTATGGCTACACCTTC

J gene: TRBJ2-6
D gene: TRBD2
V gene: TRBV19
clone size: .
CDR3 protein: CARGGLYSGANVLTF
CDR3 DNA: TGTGCCCGGGGGGGTTTATACTCTGGGGCCAACGTCCTGACTTTC

J gene: TRBJ1-2
D gene: .
V gene: TRBV12-3/TRBV12-4
clone size: .
CDR3 protein: CASSSPGGYTF
CDR3 DNA: TGTGCCAGCAGTTCACCAGGGGGCTACACCTTC

J gene: TRBJ1-1
D gene: .
V gene: TRBV27
clone size: .
CDR3 protein: CASSFSLEDMNTEAFF
CDR3 DNA: TGTGCCAGCAGTTTCTCCCTCGAGGACATGAACACTGAAGCTTTCTTT

J gene: TRBJ2-2
D gene: TRBD1
V gene: TRBV19
clone size: .
CDR3 protein: CASSRGPGELFF
CDR3 DNA: TGTGCCAGTAGCAGGGGGCCCGGGGAGCTGTTTTTT

J gene: TRBJ1-2
D gene: TRBD1
V gene: TRBV3-1/TRBV3-2
clone size: once
CDR3 protein: CASSPRGQPYGYTF
CDR3 DNA: TGTGCCAGCAGCCCGAGGGGACAGCCCTATGGCTACACCTTC

J gene: TRBJ2-1
D gene: .
V gene: TRBV6-6
clone size: .
CDR3 protein: CASRRGQGISSYNEQFF
CDR3 DNA: TGTGCCAGCAGACGAGGGCAGGGAATCAGCTCCTACAATGAGCAGTTCTTC

J gene: TRBJ1-1
D gene: .
V gene: TRBV3-1/TRBV3-2
clone size: few
CDR3 protein: CASSQVRSVNTEAFF
CDR3 DNA: TGTGCCAGCAGCCAAGTACGTTCCGTAAACACTGAAGCTTTCTTT

J gene: TRBJ2-5
D gene: TRBD2
V gene: TRBV2
clone size: .
CDR3 protein: CASVGGTKHETQYF
CDR3 DNA: TGTGCCAGCGTCGGCGGGACTAAGCATGAGACCCAGTACTTC

J gene: TRBJ1-3
D gene: .
V gene: TRBV11-2
clone size: .
CDR3 protein: CASSLSVSGNTIYF
CDR3 DNA: TGTGCCAGCAGCTTGTCCGTCTCTGGAAACACCATATATTTT

J gene: TRBJ1-2
D gene: TRBD1
V gene: TRBV24-1
clone size: .
CDR3 protein: CATSDSATGKDGYTF
CDR3 DNA: TGTGCCACCAGTGATTCAGCGACAGGGAAGGATGGCTACACCTTC

J gene: TRBJ1-1
D gene: .
V gene: TRBV6-5
clone size: .
CDR3 protein: CASSLGPVGIEAFF
CDR3 DNA: TGTGCCAGCAGTCTCGGACCCGTTGGAATTGAGGCTTTCTTT

J gene: TRBJ1-1
D gene: .
V gene: TRBV25-1
clone size: .
CDR3 protein: CASSEPGNTEAFF
CDR3 DNA: TGTGCCAGCAGTGAGCCAGGAAACACTGAAGCTTTCTTT

J gene: TRBJ2-5
D gene: TRBD1
V gene: TRBV15
clone size: .
CDR3 protein: CATSRGTGSNQETQYF
CDR3 DNA: TGTGCCACCAGCAGGGGGACAGGGTCAAATCAAGAGACCCAGTACTTC

J gene: TRBJ1-3
D gene: .
V gene: TRBV2
clone size: .
CDR3 protein: CASSPTGPSGNTIYF
CDR3 DNA: TGTGCCAGCAGCCCGACGGGCCCCTCTGGAAACACCATATATTTT

J gene: TRBJ1-6
D gene: .
V gene: TRBV4-1
clone size: .
CDR3 protein: CASSQDTGFNSPLHF
CDR3 DNA: TGCGCCAGCAGCCAAGATACAGGGTTCAATTCACCCCTCCACTTT

J gene: TRBJ1-3
D gene: .
V gene: TRBV2
clone size: few
CDR3 protein: CASRTGSGNTIYF
CDR3 DNA: TGTGCCAGCAGGACGGGCTCTGGAAACACCATATATTTT

J gene: TRBJ1-1
D gene: .
V gene: TRBV4-3
clone size: .
CDR3 protein: CASSQVRGANTEAFF
CDR3 DNA: TGCGCCAGCAGCCAAGTCCGAGGGGCGAACACTGAAGCTTTCTTT

J gene: TRBJ1-5
D gene: .
V gene: TRBV7-2
clone size: .
CDR3 protein: CASSLEYNQPQHF
CDR3 DNA: TGTGCCAGCAGCTTAGAATACAATCAGCCCCAGCATTTT

J gene: TRBJ2-5
D gene: TRBD2
V gene: TRBV6-5
clone size: .
CDR3 protein: CASSYAAGGKETQYF
CDR3 DNA: TGTGCCAGCAGTTACGCAGCGGGGGGCAAAGAGACCCAGTACTTC

J gene: TRBJ1-2
D gene: TRBD1
V gene: TRBV7-2
clone size: .
CDR3 protein: CASSLNFHWGEVGQNGYTF
CDR3 DNA: TGTGCCAGCAGCTTAAATTTCCACTGGGGCGAGGTGGGACAGAATGGCTACACCTTC

J gene: TRBJ1-4
D gene: TRBD1
V gene: TRBV6-5
clone size: medium-sized
CDR3 protein: CASSSGQDAEKLFF
CDR3 DNA: TGTGCCAGCAGTTCGGGACAGGACGCTGAAAAACTGTTTTTT

J gene: TRBJ2-2
D gene: TRBD2
V gene: TRBV9
clone size: .
CDR3 protein: CASSVASGGAGGELFF
CDR3 DNA: TGTGCCAGCAGCGTAGCTTCCGGGGGGGCCGGCGGGGAGCTGTTTTTT

J gene: TRBJ1-1
D gene: .
V gene: TRBV19
clone size: .
CDR3 protein: CASTYGGPPNTEAFF
CDR3 DNA: TGTGCCAGTACCTATGGGGGGCCCCCGAACACTGAAGCTTTCTTT

J gene: TRBJ2-3
D gene: TRBD1
V gene: TRBV9
clone size: .
CDR3 protein: CASSVGQGGISSTDTQYF
CDR3 DNA: TGTGCCAGCAGCGTGGGACAGGGGGGGATATCTAGCACAGATACGCAGTATTTT

J gene: TRBJ2-5
D gene: .
V gene: TRBV3-1/TRBV3-2
clone size: .
CDR3 protein: CASSQEVGKTQYF
CDR3 DNA: TGTGCCAGCAGCCAAGAGGTTGGGAAGACCCAGTACTTC

J gene: TRBJ1-2
D gene: .
V gene: TRBV5-4
clone size: .
CDR3 protein: CASSFSTITDYGYTF
CDR3 DNA: TGTGCCAGCAGCTTTTCGACAATTACGGACTATGGCTACACCTTC

J gene: TRBJ1-5
D gene: .
V gene: TRBV5-1
clone size: .
CDR3 protein: CASSLGEIGSNQPQHF
CDR3 DNA: TGCGCCAGCAGCTTGGGGGAGATCGGGAGCAATCAGCCCCAGCATTTT